These 11 T cell receptor beta chains share one sample of origin, sequenced in a study of cytomegalovirus exposure and HLA in healthy donors. A multiplex PCR was run with 60 Vbeta primers and 13 Jbeta primers. Sequenced by immunoSEQ multiplex PCR; TCRdb stores in-frame clones only, minus some. The sample lists 220,000 or so clones; around four fifths were seen once. The sample consisted of PBMCs. Receptors originate from a male donor in good health and CMV-seronegative.

The genes are TRBV4-1 and TRBJ2-1, with 9 bases that match TRBD2. There are 16 residues in the CDR3. V gave up 0 bases and J gave up 6 bases; unmatched junction bases: 6. Germline assignment: CDR1 MGHRA and CDR2 YSYEKL. The CDR3 DNA reads as TGCGCCAGCAGCCAAGAAGGGCGGGAGGGCCGCAATGAGCAGTTCTTC. Encoded protein: CASSQEGREGRNEQFF.

This chain joins TRBV13 and TRBJ2-1, with 7 bases identical to TRBD2. There are 16 residues in the CDR3. Germline loops: CDR1 PRHDT, CDR2 FYEKMQ (reference sequence). J was trimmed by 2 bases and V by 7 bases; bases with no gene match: 11. As DNA, the CDR3 is TGTGCCAGCAAGATAGGAGCGGGATCCGCCTACAATGAGCAGTTCTTC. The encoded protein is CASKIGAGSAYNEQFF. Based on the CDR3 plus reference TRBV13 and TRBJ2-1, the full variable domain is AAGVIQSPRHLIKEKRETATLKCYPIPRHDTVYWYQQGPGQDPQFLISFYEKMQSDKGSIPDRFSAQQFSDYHSELNMSSLELGDSALYFCASKIGAGSAYNEQFFGPGTRLTVL.

This clone was counted only a few times. The chain carries TRBV15 and TRBJ1-2; TRBD1 matches 7 bases. This CDR3 is built from 13 residues. Per the germline V gene, CDR1 is LNHNV and CDR2 is YYDKDF (reference sequence). V was clipped by 5 bases and J by 3 bases; unmatched bases: 3. DNA of the CDR3: TGTGCCACCAGCGGGGGACAGTACTATGGCTACACCTTC. Its translation: CATSGGQYYGYTF.

On this clone itself: The germline gene is not matched at one end of the junction; a read error may be the cause. The chain is built from TRBV7-9 and TRBJ2-5; 8 nucleotides match TRBD2. This CDR3 region has 15 residues. The germline V gene has CDR1 SEHNR and CDR2 FQNEAQ (reference sequence). The CDR3 DNA is TGTGCCAGCAGCTTAGGCGGGGGGCTGGGAGAGGCCCAGTACTTC. It is translated as CASSLGGGLGEAQYF. The variable domain in full, completed from reference TRBV7-9 and TRBJ2-5, reads DTGVSQNPRHKITKRGQNVTFRCDPISEHNRLYWYRQTLGQGPEFLTYFQNEAQLEKSRLLSDRFSAERPKGSFSTLEIQRTEQGDSAMYLCASSLGGGLGEAQYFGPGTRLLVL.

This CDR3 is CASTDKRGGELFF. The CDR3 DNA sequence: TGTGCCAGCACCGACAAAAGGGGCGGGGAGCTGTTTTTT. The genes are TRBV7-9 and TRBJ2-2, with D possibly matching TRBD1 (5 bases). V was cut by 7 bases and J by 7 bases, with 13 bases left in between. The CDR3 length is 13 residues. From germline, CDR1 is SEHNR and CDR2 FQNEAQ (reference sequence).

J is TRBJ2-3 and V is TRBV5-4; the D is unclear. V was trimmed by 1 base and J by 1 base, leaving 4 bases between them. Per germline, CDR1 SGHNT and CDR2 YYREEE (reference sequence). The CDR3 runs 13 residues. This CDR3 is CASSLPGTDTQYF. In DNA, the CDR3 is TGTGCCAGCAGCTTGCCAGGCACAGATACGCAGTATTTT.

The genes are TRBV5-1 and TRBJ1-1; 10 positions match TRBD1. The CDR3 is made up of 15 amino acids. V trimming: 2 bases; J trimming: 0 bases; junction bases outside the gene matches: 1. Germline CDR1 reads SGHRS; CDR2 reads YFSETQ. The CDR3 DNA is TGCGCCAGCAGCTTAGGGACAGGGGTGAACACTGAAGCTTTCTTT. Its protein product is CASSLGTGVNTEAFF.

V usage is TRBV18 and J usage is TRBJ2-5, with D possibly being TRBD2 (6 bases). The germline gives CDR1 KGHSH, CDR2 LQKENI. The CDR3 contains 15 residues. V was clipped by 5 bases and J by 2 bases, with 15 bases between them. The CDR3 region has the DNA TGTGCCAGCTCAAACCGGGACTGGTCACAAGAGACCCAGTACTTC. Protein: CASSNRDWSQETQYF.

The chain couples TRBV5-6 to TRBJ2-7, with 9 positions matching TRBD1. The CDR3 runs to 15 residues. Germline V lookup: CDR1 SGHDT, CDR2 YYEEEE. With V trimmed by 4 bases and J by 5 bases, 10 bases remained unmatched. As DNA, the CDR3 is TGTGCCAGCAGCCCTACCGGGACAGGGCACCACGAGCAGTACTTC. This encodes CASSPTGTGHHEQYF.

J is TRBJ2-3 and V is TRBV7-6; TRBD1 matches 9 bases. The CDR3 loop spans 19 amino acids. Looked up from germline, CDR1 is SGHVS and CDR2 is FNYEAQ. The V segment lost 4 bases and the J segment 1 base; nucleotides outside the gene matches: 15. CDR3: CASSSVPGQGSLGTDTQYF. In nucleotides, the CDR3 is TGTGCCAGCAGCTCGGTCCCGGGACAGGGTAGCTTAGGCACAGATACGCAGTATTTT.

The genes are TRBV5-8 and TRBJ1-5; maybe TRBD1 (6 bases). This CDR3 is built from 14 residues. V lost 5 bases and J 5 bases, leaving 14 bases between the germline ends. The V gene's germline CDR1 is SGHTS and CDR2 YDEGEE. The CDR3 sequence is CASSSDSNDQPQHF. The CDR3 bases are TGTGCCAGCAGTTCGGACAGCAATGATCAGCCCCAGCATTTT.